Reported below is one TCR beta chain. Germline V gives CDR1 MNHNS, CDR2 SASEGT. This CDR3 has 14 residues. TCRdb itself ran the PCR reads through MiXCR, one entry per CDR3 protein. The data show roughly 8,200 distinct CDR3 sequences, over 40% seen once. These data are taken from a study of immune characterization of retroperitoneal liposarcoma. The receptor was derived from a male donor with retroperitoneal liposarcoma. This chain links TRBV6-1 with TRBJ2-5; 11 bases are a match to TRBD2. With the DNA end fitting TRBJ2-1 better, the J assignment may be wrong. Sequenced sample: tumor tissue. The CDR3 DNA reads TGTGCCACTTCCCCACTAGCGGGGGCCAATGAGCAGTTCTTC. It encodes CATSPLAGANEQFF.